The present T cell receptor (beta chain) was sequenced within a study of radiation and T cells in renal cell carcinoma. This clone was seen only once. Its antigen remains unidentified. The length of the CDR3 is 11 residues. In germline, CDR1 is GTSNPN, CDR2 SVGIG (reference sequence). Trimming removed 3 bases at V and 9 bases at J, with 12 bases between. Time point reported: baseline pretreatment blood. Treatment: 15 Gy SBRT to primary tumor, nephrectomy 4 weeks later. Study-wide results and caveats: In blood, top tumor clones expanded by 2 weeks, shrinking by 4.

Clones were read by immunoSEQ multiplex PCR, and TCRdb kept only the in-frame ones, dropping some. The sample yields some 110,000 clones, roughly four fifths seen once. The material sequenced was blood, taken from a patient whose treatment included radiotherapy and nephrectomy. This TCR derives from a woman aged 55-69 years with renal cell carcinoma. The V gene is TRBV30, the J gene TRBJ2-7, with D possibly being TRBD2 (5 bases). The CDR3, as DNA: TGTGCCTGGAGCTACGGGGAAACGCAGTACTTC. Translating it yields CAWSYGETQYF.